This T cell receptor beta chain derives from a study of blood T cell repertoires in COVID-19. The table came from immunoSEQ multiplex PCR; TCRdb's copy has only in-frame clones and leaves some out. The profile shows some 54,000 clones, approximately 91% of them singletons. The ends lost 4 bases at V and 3 bases at J; junction bases unmatched: 12. In germline, CDR1 is KGHDR, CDR2 SFDVKD. The CDR3 totals 17 residues. This receptor was identified in a man in his sixties with acute or convalescent COVID-19. The sequenced sample consisted of peripheral blood. This sequence joins TRBV24-1 and TRBJ1-1; 8 positions agree with TRBD1. Here the CDR3 DNA reads TGTGCCACCAGTGACCATGGACAGGGAGGGTTGCACACTGAAGCTTTCTTT. This encodes CATSDHGQGGLHTEAFF.